The rows below give T cell receptor beta chains drawn from one sample of a study of OX40 agonist ivuxolimab in advanced cancers. Sequencing was performed with immunoSEQ multiplex PCR; in TCRdb, only in-frame clones are kept and a portion is missing. The data show about 50,000 clones, 79% seen once. The sequencing used CD4+ or CD8+ T cells sorted from blood, collected in a trial of the OX40 agonist ivuxolimab. These receptor sequences come from an adult with an advanced solid tumor such as melanoma, head and neck, liver or kidney cancer. Both conserved end residues are part of each CDR3. D genes are given only for firm matches. The size of a clone is reported for some rows only, either as once, few or many, or as a class for expanded clones.

abundance: NA; j_gene: TRBJ1-1; v_gene: TRBV29-1; d_gene: NA; CDR3nt: TGCAGCTCAGGGGATAGGGACACTGAAGCTTTCTTT; CDR3aa: CSSGDRDTEAFF
abundance: NA; j_gene: TRBJ2-7; v_gene: TRBV28; d_gene: TRBD1; CDR3nt: TGTGCCAGCAGTTTACCGGGACAGGGCTACGAGCAGTACTTC; CDR3aa: CASSLPGQGYEQYF
abundance: NA; j_gene: TRBJ1-1; v_gene: TRBV7-8; d_gene: NA; CDR3nt: TGTGCCAGCAGCTTAGATTTAGGACCGAAAATGAACACTGAAGCTTTCTTT; CDR3aa: CASSLDLGPKMNTEAFF
abundance: once; j_gene: TRBJ1-4; v_gene: TRBV27; d_gene: NA; CDR3nt: TGTGCCAGCAGTTTATCTTATGGAGTCAAACTGTTTTTT; CDR3aa: CASSLSYGVKLFF
abundance: NA; j_gene: TRBJ1-1; v_gene: TRBV2; d_gene: NA; CDR3nt: TGTGCCAGCAGTCCTGACATTTACACTGAAGCTTTCTTT; CDR3aa: CASSPDIYTEAFF
abundance: once; j_gene: TRBJ1-1; v_gene: TRBV13; d_gene: NA; CDR3nt: TGTGCCAGCAGCCCCCGTCGGGGGATGAACACTGAAGCTTTCTTT; CDR3aa: CASSPRRGMNTEAFF
abundance: few; j_gene: TRBJ1-1; v_gene: TRBV7-9; d_gene: NA; CDR3nt: TGTGCCAGCACCCCCGGGCTAGGGGCGATGAACACTGAAGCTTTCTTT; CDR3aa: CASTPGLGAMNTEAFF
abundance: NA; j_gene: TRBJ2-7; v_gene: TRBV5-1; d_gene: TRBD2; CDR3nt: TGCGCCAGCAGCTTGGGGGCTAGCGGGACGGGGGAGCAGTACTTC; CDR3aa: CASSLGASGTGEQYF
abundance: NA; j_gene: TRBJ1-3; v_gene: TRBV19; d_gene: NA; CDR3nt: TGTGCCAGTAGTATTAGGACCGGGGCACCCTCTGGAAACACCATATATTTT; CDR3aa: CASSIRTGAPSGNTIYF
abundance: NA; j_gene: TRBJ1-1; v_gene: TRBV20-1; d_gene: NA; CDR3nt: TGCAGTATGGTTGAGTACACTGAAGCTTTCTTT; CDR3aa: CSMVEYTEAFF
abundance: NA; j_gene: TRBJ2-1; v_gene: TRBV27; d_gene: TRBD2; CDR3nt: TGTGCCATCCCAGCGGGAGGGATCGTGTCCTACAATGAGCAGTTCTTC; CDR3aa: CAIPAGGIVSYNEQFF
abundance: NA; j_gene: TRBJ2-2; v_gene: TRBV2; d_gene: NA; CDR3nt: TGTGCCAGCAGCGGACGTGGGGTCCAGGTTCCCACCGGGGAGCTGTTTTTT; CDR3aa: CASSGRGVQVPTGELFF
abundance: NA; j_gene: TRBJ1-2; v_gene: TRBV6-1; d_gene: NA; CDR3nt: TGTGCCAGCAGTCCCAGGGAGGACTATGGCTACACCTTC; CDR3aa: CASSPREDYGYTF
abundance: NA; j_gene: TRBJ1-4; v_gene: TRBV25-1; d_gene: NA; CDR3nt: TGTGCCATCCCGCGGGTCAGAACTAATGAAAAACTGTTTTTT; CDR3aa: CAIPRVRTNEKLFF
abundance: few; j_gene: TRBJ2-1; v_gene: TRBV2; d_gene: NA; CDR3nt: TGTGCCAGTGCGGGACTGGTAAACAATGAGCAGTTCTTC; CDR3aa: CASAGLVNNEQFF
abundance: NA; j_gene: TRBJ2-5; v_gene: TRBV29-1; d_gene: TRBD2; CDR3nt: TGCAGCGTTGGGCTCCCGCGGGGGAGAAAGACCCAGTACTTC; CDR3aa: CSVGLPRGRKTQYF
abundance: once; j_gene: TRBJ2-1; v_gene: TRBV6-5; d_gene: TRBD1; CDR3nt: TGTGCCACAGAGGACAGGGCCTACAATGAGCAGTTCTTC; CDR3aa: CATEDRAYNEQFF
abundance: NA; j_gene: TRBJ2-1; v_gene: TRBV18; d_gene: TRBD2; CDR3nt: TGTGCCAGCTCACCACCCCTAGCGGGAGCGCTCTGGAATGAGCAGTTCTTC; CDR3aa: CASSPPLAGALWNEQFF
abundance: NA; j_gene: TRBJ1-2; v_gene: TRBV15; d_gene: NA; CDR3nt: TGTGCCACCAGCAGAGATTTGTCAGGGGTAGGCTATGGCTACACCTTC; CDR3aa: CATSRDLSGVGYGYTF
abundance: NA; j_gene: TRBJ2-2; v_gene: TRBV5-1; d_gene: NA; CDR3nt: TGCGCCAGCAGCTGGGTTCTAAACACCGGGGAGCTGTTTTTT; CDR3aa: CASSWVLNTGELFF
abundance: NA; j_gene: TRBJ2-5; v_gene: TRBV27; d_gene: TRBD2; CDR3nt: TGTGCCAGCAGTCCTATAGCGGGAGATAAGGCGACCCAGTACTTC; CDR3aa: CASSPIAGDKATQYF
abundance: NA; j_gene: TRBJ2-1; v_gene: TRBV4-2; d_gene: TRBD2; CDR3nt: TGTGCCAGCAGCGGATCGGGGGGAGGTGAGCAGTTCTTC; CDR3aa: CASSGSGGGEQFF
abundance: NA; j_gene: TRBJ1-4; v_gene: TRBV5-1; d_gene: NA; CDR3nt: TGCGCCAGCAGCTCAGACGTGGGGAATGAAAAACTGTTTTTT; CDR3aa: CASSSDVGNEKLFF
abundance: NA; j_gene: TRBJ1-1; v_gene: TRBV19; d_gene: NA; CDR3nt: TGTGCCAGTAGTATGGGCCCTAGGGACACTGAAGCTTTCTTT; CDR3aa: CASSMGPRDTEAFF
abundance: NA; j_gene: TRBJ2-1; v_gene: TRBV7-2; d_gene: NA; CDR3nt: TGTGCCAGCAGCTTCCAGGGGTGGGATGAGCAGTTCTTC; CDR3aa: CASSFQGWDEQFF
abundance: few; j_gene: TRBJ2-2; v_gene: TRBV30; d_gene: NA; CDR3nt: TGTGCCTGGAGTGCCCCTTGGGGGGCCGGCGGGGAGCTGTTTTTT; CDR3aa: CAWSAPWGAGGELFF
abundance: NA; j_gene: TRBJ2-3; v_gene: TRBV28; d_gene: NA; CDR3nt: TGTGCCAGCAGTGACAGCCGGGATACGCAGTATTTT; CDR3aa: CASSDSRDTQYF
abundance: NA; j_gene: TRBJ2-5; v_gene: TRBV4-1; d_gene: NA; CDR3nt: TGCGCCAGCAGCCAAGTCGGGCTGTCCCAAGAGACCCAGTACTTC; CDR3aa: CASSQVGLSQETQYF